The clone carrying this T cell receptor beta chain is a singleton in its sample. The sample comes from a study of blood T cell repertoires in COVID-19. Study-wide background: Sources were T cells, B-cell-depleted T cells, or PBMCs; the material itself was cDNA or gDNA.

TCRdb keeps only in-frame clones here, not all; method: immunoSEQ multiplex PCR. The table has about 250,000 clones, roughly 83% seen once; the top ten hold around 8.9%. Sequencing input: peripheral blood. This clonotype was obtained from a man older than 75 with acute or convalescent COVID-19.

The CDR3 region is CATSDSRESHGYTF. CDR3 coding DNA: TGTGCCACCAGTGATTCTCGGGAATCCCATGGCTACACCTTC. The chain recombines TRBV24-1 with TRBJ1-2; D not certain. CDR3 size: 14 residues. V lost 2 bases and J lost 6, with 12 bases in between. Germline CDR1 is KGHDR and CDR2 is SFDVKD.